Below, 12 T cell receptor beta chains from the same sample are listed, as sequenced in a study of glioma-infiltrating T cells. Amplification of TCR alpha and beta CDR3 regions from RNA used iRepertoire nested multiplex PCR. TCRdb processed the multiplex PCR reads anew with MiXCR; each CDR3 protein has one entry. The table records roughly 120,000 distinct CDR3 sequences, approximately 26% of them present only once. The specimen sequenced was glioma tissue, nonneoplastic brain tissue, or PBMCs (not recorded which). The receptors come from a human donor with low-grade glioma or glioblastoma, undergoing nonglioma brain surgery, or in good health (not recorded which).

This clonotype appeared many times. The rearrangement joins TRBV2 to TRBJ2-1; possible D gene TRBD2, 6 bases. V was shortened by 10 bases and J by 2 bases, with 18 bases between the two germline ends. The CDR3 consists of 15 residues. Germline V gene lookup returns CDR1 SNHLY and CDR2 FYNNEI. The CDR3 is CAIPRRGGTYNEQFF. CDR3 in DNA: TGTGCCATCCCTCGGCGGGGAGGAACCTACAATGAGCAGTTCTTC.

This clonotype was seen ten or more times. The CDR3 DNA follows: TGTGCCAGCAGCTTCCGGGACAGTCGTACAGATACGCAGTATTTT. Protein product: CASSFRDSRTDTQYF. The rearrangement joins TRBV7-3 to TRBJ2-3, with TRBD1 matching over 7 bases. V shed 3 bases and J 3 bases; nucleotides not matched to a gene: 6. This CDR3 is 15 amino acids long. Germline values: CDR1 SGHTA, CDR2 FQGTGA.

This clonotype was observed at least ten times. The chain is built from TRBV6-1 and TRBJ2-1; 10 bases map to TRBD2. V was pared by 5 bases and J by 10 bases, with 8 bases of the junction left unmatched. The CDR3 totals 14 residues. Germline V gene data show CDR1 as MNHNS and CDR2 as SASEGT. CDR3 sequence (DNA): TGTGCCAGCAGTCCAGCGGGGGGGAGAAGCGAGCAGTTCTTC. Its translation: CASSPAGGRSEQFF.

This clonotype was counted a few times. The gene calls are TRBV7-9 and TRBJ1-5; 9 nucleotides match TRBD1. The CDR3 covers 16 residues. The V and J ends lost 3 bases and 3 bases, in that order; junction bases with no gene match: 6. Germline values: CDR1 SEHNR, CDR2 FQNEAQ (reference sequence). The DNA of the CDR3 is TGTGCCAGCAGCTTGGGACAGGGTTTTTACAATCAGCCCCAGCATTTT. Its translation: CASSLGQGFYNQPQHF.

Only a few counts were recorded for this clonotype. The J gene is TRBJ2-7, the V gene TRBV29-1; the match to TRBD1 covers 9 bases. The CDR3 spans 12 residues. Germline V gene lookup returns CDR1 SQVTM and CDR2 ANQGSEA. J gave up 3 bases and V 5 bases, and 2 bases lay outside the gene matches. Written as DNA, the CDR3 is TGCAGCGTTACGGACAGGGGCTACGAGCAGTACTTC. Amino acids: CSVTDRGYEQYF.

This clonotype was recorded many times. This rearrangement joins TRBV12-3 or TRBV12-4 to TRBJ2-1, with 8 bases matching TRBD1. The CDR3 covers 15 residues. V shed 5 bases, J shed 3 bases, and the junction held 6 bases outside the gene matches. CDR3 in DNA: TGTGCCAGCAGTCCCCCGGGACAGGTCTACAATGAGCAGTTCTTC. Translated, it gives CASSPPGQVYNEQFF.

Note on this clonotype: A clone one base away is much larger, so this may be a read error. This chain joins TRBV4-2 and TRBJ2-3; 10 bases line up with TRBD1. Germline CDR1 reads LGHNA; CDR2 reads YNFKEQ. V trimming: 9 bases; J trimming: 1 base; junction bases outside the gene matches: 10. The CDR3 totals 16 residues. In nucleotides, the CDR3 is TGTGCCAGGAGCAACTCCGGGACAGGGGGCACAGATACGCAGTATTTT. It translates to CARSNSGTGGTDTQYF.

Of note for this clonotype: Possible read error: a much larger clone is one base away. The J gene is TRBJ2-1, the V gene TRBV5-4; TRBD2 matches 9 bases. Germline V CDR1 and CDR2: SGHNT, YYREEE (reference sequence). There are 16 residues in the CDR3. CDR3 coding DNA: TGTGCCGGCAGCTTGAACGGCGCGGGGGGGCCCAATGAGCAGTTCTTC. This gives the protein CAGSLNGAGGPNEQFF.

A remark on this clonotype: A much larger clone is a single base away; this may be a read error. The V call is TRBV7-9, the J call TRBJ1-1; no reliable D call. CDR1 is SEHNR, CDR2 FQNEAQ, per germline (reference sequence). Trimming stripped 2 bases from V and 0 bases from J, with 10 bases between. The CDR3 spans 15 residues. In DNA form, the CDR3 reads TGTGCCAGCAGCTTAACCGGCACCGTGAACACTGAAGCTTTCTTT. Encoded protein: CASSLTGTVNTEAFF.

Ten or more counts support this clonotype. This chain connects TRBV4-2 to TRBJ2-4, with D unresolved. The CDR3 loop spans 16 amino acids. Deletions cut 0 bases from V and 4 bases from J, with 13 bases between. In germline, CDR1 is LGHNA, CDR2 YNFKEQ. Here the CDR3 DNA reads TGTGCCAGCAGCCAAGATGTGAACACGGCTAAAAACATTCAGTACTTC. Amino acids: CASSQDVNTAKNIQYF.

This clonotype came up many times. The chain uses TRBV29-1 and TRBJ1-2; D uncertain. Trimming pared 5 bases from V and 8 bases from J, leaving 15 bases between. Germline values: CDR1 SQVTM, CDR2 ANQGSEA. This CDR3 has 12 amino acids. Here the CDR3 DNA reads TGCAGCGTTCGCATGGGTATGGAAGGCTACACCTTC. This gives the protein CSVRMGMEGYTF.

This clonotype was observed at least ten times. The rearrangement uses TRBV5-4 and TRBJ1-1; TRBD1 agrees at 11 bases. The germline CDR1 and CDR2 sequences are SGHNT and YYREEE (reference sequence). J lost 1 base, V lost 4 bases, and 3 bases had no gene match. There are 15 residues in the CDR3. The CDR3 region has the DNA TGTGCCAGCAGCGGACAGGGGGCCGGGAACACTGAAGCTTTCTTT. This codes for CASSGQGAGNTEAFF.